This T cell receptor beta chain was captured in a study of cytomegalovirus exposure and HLA in healthy donors. Findings of the study overall: There were about 160 TCR beta chains listed as cytomegalovirus-associated. Productive status was seen about 90% or about 30% of the time for most TCR beta V segments in an earlier analysis.

Use of 60 Vbeta and 13 Jbeta primers characterized the PCR. The assay was immunoSEQ multiplex PCR, and TCRdb's table has in-frame clones only and misses some. In all, the sample yields approximately 40,000 clones. The donors were healthy bone marrow donors. Each donor was nominally healthy when sampled (though unrecorded immune exposures were likely). CDR3 length: 19 residues. CDR1 and CDR2 (germline): MDHEN, SYDVKM. V shed 6 bases, J shed 1 base, and the junction held 9 bases outside the gene matches. Regarding this clone: Antigen unknown.

The chain couples TRBV28 to TRBJ2-1; 16 bases line up with TRBD2. The source is a human donor in good health. Input material: PBMCs. CDR3 nucleotide sequence: TGTGCCAGCAGATCTGGGACTAGCGGGGGGGCAGAGTCCTACAATGAGCAGTTCTTC. Translated, it gives CASRSGTSGGAESYNEQFF. Combining the CDR3 with reference TRBV28 and TRBJ2-1 gives the whole variable domain DVKVTQSSRYLVKRTGEKVFLECVQDMDHENMFWYRQDPGLGLRLIYFSYDVKMKEKGDIPEGYSVSREKKERFSLILESASTNQTSMYLCASRSGTSGGAESYNEQFFGPGTRLTVL.